This is a list of T cell receptor beta chains from one sample in a study of identical twins. TCRdb reprocessed the 5' RACE reads with MiXCR, giving one entry per CDR3 protein. The sample holds 250,000 to 300,000 distinct CDR3 sequences; 8% to 9.5% are singletons and the top ten take 5.5% to 9%. These sequences were also reported in another study, on yellow fever vaccine responses in identical twins.

Sequenced material: CD8+ T cells sorted from blood. Source of these receptors: a woman aged 18 to 35 in good health. The CDR3 runs from the conserved cysteine through the conserved F or W. Each record gives: J gene, V gene, clone size, CDR3 protein. Clone size is shown for a subset of rows, as once, few, many or a class of expanded clone.

j_gene: TRBJ2-7
v_gene: TRBV20-1
abundance: -
CDR3aa: CSANPGASDEQYF

j_gene: TRBJ2-7
v_gene: TRBV12-3/TRBV12-4
abundance: many
CDR3aa: CASTSGLVYEQYF

j_gene: TRBJ1-2
v_gene: TRBV6-5
abundance: -
CDR3aa: CASSYSILAKRNYGYTF

j_gene: TRBJ2-7
v_gene: TRBV6-2/TRBV6-3
abundance: -
CDR3aa: CASSGLAGAREQYF

j_gene: TRBJ2-3
v_gene: TRBV3-1
abundance: -
CDR3aa: CASSHLQDTQYF

j_gene: TRBJ2-7
v_gene: TRBV19
abundance: few
CDR3aa: CASVGDYEQYF

j_gene: TRBJ1-6
v_gene: TRBV2
abundance: few
CDR3aa: CASRNGQGDSPLHF

j_gene: TRBJ2-3
v_gene: TRBV10-3
abundance: few
CDR3aa: CAISGREASSTDTQYF

j_gene: TRBJ2-3
v_gene: TRBV20-1
abundance: -
CDR3aa: CSAITGTGGTDTQYF

j_gene: TRBJ2-1
v_gene: TRBV2
abundance: few
CDR3aa: CASSKRDSSYNEQFF

j_gene: TRBJ2-7
v_gene: TRBV27
abundance: few
CDR3aa: CASSPDRTGSSYEQYF

j_gene: TRBJ2-7
v_gene: TRBV21-1
abundance: -
CDR3aa: CASSRVIQTSNEQYF

j_gene: TRBJ2-5
v_gene: TRBV5-1
abundance: -
CDR3aa: CASSFETSGGVETQYF

j_gene: TRBJ2-3
v_gene: TRBV7-9
abundance: -
CDR3aa: CASSPVRDTQYF

j_gene: TRBJ2-7
v_gene: TRBV30
abundance: -
CDR3aa: CAWSPLARHEQYF

j_gene: TRBJ2-1
v_gene: TRBV28
abundance: many
CDR3aa: CASSLSLKEQINNEQFF

j_gene: TRBJ2-7
v_gene: TRBV20-1
abundance: few
CDR3aa: CSARVRLSLAYEQYF

j_gene: TRBJ2-2
v_gene: TRBV6-4
abundance: many
CDR3aa: CASSDSSDTGELFF

j_gene: TRBJ1-1
v_gene: TRBV7-9
abundance: few
CDR3aa: CASSPSRDSLNTEAFF

j_gene: TRBJ2-7
v_gene: TRBV7-9
abundance: many
CDR3aa: CASSPNYEQYF

j_gene: TRBJ2-1
v_gene: TRBV12-3/TRBV12-4
abundance: -
CDR3aa: CAIGWGPNNEQFF

j_gene: TRBJ2-7
v_gene: TRBV7-9
abundance: -
CDR3aa: CASSPRSGTGAYEQYF

j_gene: TRBJ1-2
v_gene: TRBV10-3
abundance: -
CDR3aa: CAISEPRGGYTF

j_gene: TRBJ2-5
v_gene: TRBV6-2/TRBV6-3
abundance: many
CDR3aa: CASLGLTEETQYF

j_gene: TRBJ2-5
v_gene: TRBV27
abundance: -
CDR3aa: CATSHTGDETQYF

j_gene: TRBJ2-5
v_gene: TRBV15
abundance: few
CDR3aa: CATSEGQVVGETQYF

j_gene: TRBJ2-5
v_gene: TRBV18
abundance: few
CDR3aa: CASSPFFERGETQYF

j_gene: TRBJ1-1
v_gene: TRBV2
abundance: few
CDR3aa: CASSGRDHVDTEAFF